The rows below give T cell receptor beta chains drawn from one sample of a study of a mutant IDH1 vaccine in newly diagnosed glioma. Sequencing was performed with immunoSEQ multiplex PCR; in TCRdb, only in-frame clones are kept and a portion is missing. The profile shows about 38,000 clones, 80% to 95% of them singletons. Material: PBMCs, obtained from a glioma patient treated with radiotherapy, temozolomide or both. The receptor set was obtained from a man aged 18 to 29 with glioma. CDR3s include the opening cysteine and the closing phenylalanine or tryptophan. The D gene is left open where the match is weak. Clone size is not always given. Where it is, it says once, few, many or a class for expanded clones.

d_gene,abundance,j_gene,v_gene,CDR3aa,CDR3nt
TRBD1,-,TRBJ2-2,TRBV7-9,CASSLATGAGELFF,TGTGCCAGCAGCTTGGCTACAGGGGCCGGGGAGCTGTTTTTT
-,-,TRBJ1-1,TRBV7-9,CASSFLGDRPEAFF,TGTGCCAGCAGCTTTTTAGGGGATAGGCCTGAAGCTTTCTTT
-,-,TRBJ1-3,TRBV5-1,CASSLDTDSGNTIYF,TGCGCCAGCAGCTTGGATACAGACTCTGGAAACACCATATATTTT
-,-,TRBJ2-2,TRBV14,CASSLLSGGELFF,TGTGCCAGCAGCCTCCTCAGTGGCGGGGAGCTGTTTTTT
TRBD2,-,TRBJ2-7,TRBV6-5,CASSYLGLAGHYEQYF,TGTGCCAGCAGTTACTTGGGGCTAGCGGGACACTACGAGCAGTACTTC
-,-,TRBJ2-1,TRBV15,CATSRDSANEQFF,TGTGCCACCAGCAGAGATTCGGCAAATGAGCAGTTCTTC
-,-,TRBJ1-2,TRBV7-9,CASRPRGTDGYTF,TGTGCCAGCAGGCCCCGGGGGACTGATGGCTACACCTTC
-,-,TRBJ2-7,TRBV18,CASSPGLETYEQYF,TGTGCCAGCTCACCGGGACTGGAGACCTACGAGCAGTACTTC
TRBD1,once,TRBJ2-7,TRBV19,CASSDRGYEQYF,TGTGCCAGTAGTGACAGGGGTTACGAGCAGTACTTC
-,-,TRBJ2-2,TRBV5-1,CASSLDPATGELFF,TGCGCCAGCAGCTTGGACCCAGCGACCGGGGAGCTGTTTTTT
-,-,TRBJ2-7,TRBV2,CASGVTTYEQYF,TGTGCCAGCGGTGTTACTACCTACGAGCAGTACTTC
TRBD1,once,TRBJ1-6,TRBV30,CAWSSGTGSSPLHF,TGTGCCTGGAGTAGTGGGACAGGGAGTTCACCCCTCCACTTT
TRBD1,-,TRBJ2-7,TRBV7-2,CASSLLSWTGFGEQYF,TGTGCCAGCAGCTTACTTTCCTGGACAGGTTTCGGCGAGCAGTACTTC
-,-,TRBJ2-1,TRBV28,CASSLYPQRTTDPQFF,TGTGCCAGCAGTTTATACCCCCAGCGGACCACCGATCCGCAGTTCTTC
-,-,TRBJ1-2,TRBV28,CASLRPIYGYTF,TGTGCCAGCCTGAGACCAATCTATGGCTACACCTTC
-,-,TRBJ2-5,TRBV30,CAWSQGGFRETQYF,TGTGCCTGGAGTCAGGGGGGCTTTCGGGAGACCCAGTACTTC
TRBD1,-,TRBJ1-1,TRBV27,CASSLTGGQPNTEAFF,TGTGCCAGCAGTTTAACGGGGGGACAGCCGAACACTGAAGCTTTCTTT
TRBD1,-,TRBJ2-7,TRBV18,CASSLRTGSSYEQYF,TGTGCCAGCTCACTGAGGACAGGGTCCTCCTACGAGCAGTACTTC
TRBD2,-,TRBJ2-1,TRBV4-3,CASSQGRASGSNEQFF,TGCGCCAGCAGCCAAGGGCGGGCTAGCGGGAGCAATGAGCAGTTCTTC
TRBD2,few,TRBJ2-1,TRBV4-1,CASSQDRGGISEQFF,TGCGCCAGCAGCCAAGATCGGGGGGGTATTAGTGAGCAGTTCTTC
TRBD2,-,TRBJ2-7,TRBV4-3,CASSRGLAGVEQYF,TGCGCCAGCAGCAGGGGACTAGCGGGAGTCGAGCAGTACTTC
-,-,TRBJ2-7,TRBV5-1,CASSLTVLSSYEQYF,TGCGCCAGCAGCTTGACAGTCCTTAGCTCCTACGAGCAGTACTTC
-,-,TRBJ1-1,TRBV6-7,CASSYSRENTEAFF,TGTGCCAGCAGTTACTCGCGGGAGAACACTGAAGCTTTCTTT
-,-,TRBJ2-1,TRBV7-2,CASSLDRNEQFF,TGTGCCAGCAGCTTAGACAGAAATGAGCAGTTCTTC
-,-,TRBJ2-4,TRBV7-2,CASSLGGRDIQYF,TGTGCCAGCAGCCTGGGTGGGCGTGACATTCAGTACTTC
TRBD1,-,TRBJ1-5,TRBV2,CASTRTGGNQPQHF,TGTGCCAGCACCCGGACAGGCGGCAATCAGCCCCAGCATTTT
-,-,TRBJ2-7,TRBV5-4,CASSSILGEQYF,TGTGCCAGCAGCTCCATACTTGGCGAGCAGTACTTC
TRBD2,-,TRBJ2-7,TRBV18,CASSRDLLATSYEQYF,TGTGCCAGCTCACGGGATTTACTAGCGACCTCCTACGAGCAGTACTTC
-,-,TRBJ1-1,TRBV27,CASNWTVKNTEAFF,TGTGCCAGCAATTGGACAGTAAAGAACACTGAAGCTTTCTTT
-,-,TRBJ1-1,TRBV28,CANSPQGWGTEAFF,TGTGCCAATTCACCCCAGGGGTGGGGCACTGAAGCTTTCTTT
TRBD2,-,TRBJ2-7,TRBV19,CASSIISGSSYEQYF,TGTGCCAGTAGTATTATCAGCGGGAGCTCCTACGAGCAGTACTTC
-,-,TRBJ2-3,TRBV2,CASSVNRDTQYF,TGTGCCAGCAGTGTTAACCGAGATACGCAGTATTTT
-,once,TRBJ2-7,TRBV5-1,CASSLDVTSSYEQYF,TGCGCCAGCAGCTTGGATGTAACTAGCTCTTACGAGCAGTACTTC
TRBD2,-,TRBJ2-2,TRBV4-2,CASSQVSVTSGGELFF,TGTGCCAGCAGCCAAGTTTCGGTGACTAGCGGCGGGGAGCTGTTTTTT
TRBD1,-,TRBJ1-2,TRBV27,CASSVGTDYGYTF,TGTGCCAGCAGCGTTGGGACAGACTATGGCTACACCTTC
-,once,TRBJ1-1,TRBV5-1,CASSSGTLNTEAFF,TGCGCCAGCAGCTCGGGGACATTGAACACTGAAGCTTTCTTT